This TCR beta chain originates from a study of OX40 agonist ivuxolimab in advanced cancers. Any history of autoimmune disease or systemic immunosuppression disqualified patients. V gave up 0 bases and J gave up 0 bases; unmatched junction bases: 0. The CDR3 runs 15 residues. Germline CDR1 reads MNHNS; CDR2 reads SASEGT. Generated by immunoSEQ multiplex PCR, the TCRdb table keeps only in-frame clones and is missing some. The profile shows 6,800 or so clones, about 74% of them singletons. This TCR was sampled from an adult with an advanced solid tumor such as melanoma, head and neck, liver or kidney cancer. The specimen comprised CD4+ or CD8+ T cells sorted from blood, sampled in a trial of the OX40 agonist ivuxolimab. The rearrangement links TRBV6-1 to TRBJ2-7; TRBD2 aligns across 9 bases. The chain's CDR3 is CASSEASGSSYEQYF. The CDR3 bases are TGTGCCAGCAGTGAAGCTAGCGGGAGCTCCTACGAGCAGTACTTC.